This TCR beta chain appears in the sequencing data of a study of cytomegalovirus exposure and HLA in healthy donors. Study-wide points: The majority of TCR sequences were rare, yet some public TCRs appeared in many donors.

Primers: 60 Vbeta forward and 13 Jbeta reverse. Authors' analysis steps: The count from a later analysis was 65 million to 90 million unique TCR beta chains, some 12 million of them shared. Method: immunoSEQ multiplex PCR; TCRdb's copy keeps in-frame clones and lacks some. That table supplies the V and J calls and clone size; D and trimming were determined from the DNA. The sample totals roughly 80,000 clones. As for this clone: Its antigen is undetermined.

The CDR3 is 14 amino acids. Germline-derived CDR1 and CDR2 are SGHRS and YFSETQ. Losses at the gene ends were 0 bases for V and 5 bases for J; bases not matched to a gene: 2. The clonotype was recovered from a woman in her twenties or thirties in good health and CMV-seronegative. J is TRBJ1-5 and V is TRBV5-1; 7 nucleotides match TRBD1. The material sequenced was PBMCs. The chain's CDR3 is CASSLGQGDQPQHF. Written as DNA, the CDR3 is TGCGCCAGCAGCTTGGGGCAGGGGGATCAGCCCCAGCATTTT. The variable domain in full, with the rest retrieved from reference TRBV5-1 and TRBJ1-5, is KAGVTQTPRYLIKTRGQQVTLSCSPISGHRSVSWYQQTPGQGLQFLFEYFSETQRNKGNFPGRFSGRQFSNSRSEMNVSTLELGDSALYLCASSLGQGDQPQHFGDGTRLSIL.